The source of this T cell receptor (beta chain) is a study of T cell changes during pregnancy in multiple sclerosis. This CDR3 spans 15 amino acids. Trimming took 0 bases from V and 0 from J, leaving 9 bases between them. Germline CDR1 MNHEY, CDR2 SVGAGI. This table comes from immunoSEQ multiplex PCR, and its TCRdb copy is limited to in-frame clones, with some not included. The sample has approximately 80,000 clones; 93% are singletons. The receptor's source is a female donor in good health, enrolled as a control in a pregnancy study. V is TRBV6-5 and J is TRBJ2-7, with D maybe TRBD1 (6 bases). The sample consisted of peripheral blood, taken in the second trimester of pregnancy. The DNA for the CDR3 is TGTGCCAGCAGTTACTCGGGGACAAGCTCCTACGAGCAGTACTTC. Translated: CASSYSGTSSYEQYF.